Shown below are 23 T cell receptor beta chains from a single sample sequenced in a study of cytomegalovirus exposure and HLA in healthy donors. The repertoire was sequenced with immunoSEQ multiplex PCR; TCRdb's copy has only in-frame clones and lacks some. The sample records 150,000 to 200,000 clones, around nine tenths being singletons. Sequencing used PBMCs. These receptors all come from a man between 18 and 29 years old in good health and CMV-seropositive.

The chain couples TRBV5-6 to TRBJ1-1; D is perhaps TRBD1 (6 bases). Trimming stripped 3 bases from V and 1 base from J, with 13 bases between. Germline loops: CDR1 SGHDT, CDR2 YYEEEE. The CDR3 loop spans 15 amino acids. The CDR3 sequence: CASSSRLGANTEAFF. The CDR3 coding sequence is TGTGCCAGCAGCTCACGACTGGGGGCGAACACTGAAGCTTTCTTT.

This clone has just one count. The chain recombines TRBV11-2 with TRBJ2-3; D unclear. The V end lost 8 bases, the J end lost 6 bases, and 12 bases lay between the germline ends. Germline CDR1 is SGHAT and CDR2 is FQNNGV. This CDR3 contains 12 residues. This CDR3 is CASSLFRDTQYF. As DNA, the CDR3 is TGTGCCAGCTCCCTATTCCGGGATACGCAGTATTTT.

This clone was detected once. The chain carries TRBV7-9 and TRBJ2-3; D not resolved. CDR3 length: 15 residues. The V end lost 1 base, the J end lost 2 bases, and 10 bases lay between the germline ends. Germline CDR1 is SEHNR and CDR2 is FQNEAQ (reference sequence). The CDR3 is CASSLVLDNTDTQYF. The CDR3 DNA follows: TGTGCCAGCAGCTTAGTGCTAGATAACACAGATACGCAGTATTTT.

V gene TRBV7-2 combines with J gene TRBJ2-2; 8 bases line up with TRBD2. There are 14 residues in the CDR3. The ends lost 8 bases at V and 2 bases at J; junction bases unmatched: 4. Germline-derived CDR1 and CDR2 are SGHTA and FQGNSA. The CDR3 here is CASQTSGNTGELFF. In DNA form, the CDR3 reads TGTGCCAGCCAAACTAGCGGAAACACCGGGGAGCTGTTTTTT.

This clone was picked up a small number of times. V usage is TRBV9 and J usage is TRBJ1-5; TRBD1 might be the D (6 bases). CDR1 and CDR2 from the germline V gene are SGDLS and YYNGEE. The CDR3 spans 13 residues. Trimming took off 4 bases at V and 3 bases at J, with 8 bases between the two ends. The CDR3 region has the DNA TGTGCCAGCAGCCGGACAGTCAATCAGCCCCAGCATTTT. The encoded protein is CASSRTVNQPQHF.

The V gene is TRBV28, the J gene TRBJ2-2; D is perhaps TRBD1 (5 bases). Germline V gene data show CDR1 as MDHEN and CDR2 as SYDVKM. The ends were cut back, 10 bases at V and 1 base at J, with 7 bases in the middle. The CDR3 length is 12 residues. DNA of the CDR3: TGTGCCACCCAGGGGAACACCGGGGAGCTGTTTTTT. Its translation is CATQGNTGELFF.

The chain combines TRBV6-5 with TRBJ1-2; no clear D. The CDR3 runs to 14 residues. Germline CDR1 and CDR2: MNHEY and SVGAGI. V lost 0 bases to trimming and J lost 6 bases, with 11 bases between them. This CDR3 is CASSYSWEKDGYTF. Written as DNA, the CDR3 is TGTGCCAGCAGTTACTCTTGGGAGAAGGATGGCTACACCTTC.

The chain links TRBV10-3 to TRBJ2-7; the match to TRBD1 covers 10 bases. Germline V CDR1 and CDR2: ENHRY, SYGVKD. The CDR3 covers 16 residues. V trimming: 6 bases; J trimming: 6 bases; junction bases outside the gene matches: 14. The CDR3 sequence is CAIRTGTGDTISEQYF. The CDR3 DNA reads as TGTGCCATCAGGACCGGGACAGGGGATACTATATCCGAGCAGTACTTC.

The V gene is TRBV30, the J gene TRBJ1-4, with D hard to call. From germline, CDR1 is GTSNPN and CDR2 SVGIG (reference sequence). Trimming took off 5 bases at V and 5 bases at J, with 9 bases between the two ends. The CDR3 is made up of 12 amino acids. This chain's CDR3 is CAWGNENEKLFF. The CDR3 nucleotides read TGTGCCTGGGGCAACGAAAATGAAAAACTGTTTTTT.

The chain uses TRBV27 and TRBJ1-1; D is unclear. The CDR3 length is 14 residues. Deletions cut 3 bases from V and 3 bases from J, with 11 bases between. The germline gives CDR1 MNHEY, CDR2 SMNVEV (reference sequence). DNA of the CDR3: TGTGCCAGCAGTTTCTCAGCTCAGGACACTGAAGCTTTCTTT. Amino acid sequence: CASSFSAQDTEAFF.

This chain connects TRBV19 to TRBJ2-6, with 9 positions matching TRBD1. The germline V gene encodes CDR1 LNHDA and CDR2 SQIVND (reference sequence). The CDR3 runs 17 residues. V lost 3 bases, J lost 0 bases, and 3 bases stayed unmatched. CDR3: CASSIGTGSSGANVLTF. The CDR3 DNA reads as TGTGCCAGTAGTATCGGGACAGGGAGCTCTGGGGCCAACGTCCTGACTTTC. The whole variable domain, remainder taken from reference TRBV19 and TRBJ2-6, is DGGITQSPKYLFRKEGQNVTLSCEQNLNHDAMYWYRQDPGQGLRLIYYSQIVNDFQKGDIAEGYSVSREKKESFPLTVTSAQKNPTAFYLCASSIGTGSSGANVLTFGAGSRLTVL.

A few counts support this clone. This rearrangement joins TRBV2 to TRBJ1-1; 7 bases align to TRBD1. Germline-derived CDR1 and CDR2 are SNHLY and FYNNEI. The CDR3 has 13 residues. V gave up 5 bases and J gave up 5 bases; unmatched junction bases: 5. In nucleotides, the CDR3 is TGTGCCAGCAGTCTACAGGGGAGGACTGAAGCTTTCTTT. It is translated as CASSLQGRTEAFF.

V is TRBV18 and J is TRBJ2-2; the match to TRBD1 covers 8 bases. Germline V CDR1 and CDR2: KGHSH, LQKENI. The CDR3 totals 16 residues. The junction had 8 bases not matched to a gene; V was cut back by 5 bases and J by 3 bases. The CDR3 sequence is CASSLNGRGHTGELFF. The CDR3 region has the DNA TGTGCCAGCTCATTAAACGGCAGGGGGCACACCGGGGAGCTGTTTTTT.

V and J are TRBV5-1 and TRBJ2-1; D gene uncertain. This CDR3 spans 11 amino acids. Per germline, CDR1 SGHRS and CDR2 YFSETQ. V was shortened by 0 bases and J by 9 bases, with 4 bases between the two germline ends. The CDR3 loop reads CASSLEREQFF. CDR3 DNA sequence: TGCGCCAGCAGCTTGGAGCGTGAGCAGTTCTTC.

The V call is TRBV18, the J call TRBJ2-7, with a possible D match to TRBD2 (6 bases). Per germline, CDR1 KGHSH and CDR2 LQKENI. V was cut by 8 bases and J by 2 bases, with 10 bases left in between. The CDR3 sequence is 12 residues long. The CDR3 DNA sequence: TGTGCCAGCCGGGAGTTGCCCTACGAGCAGTACTTC. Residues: CASRELPYEQYF. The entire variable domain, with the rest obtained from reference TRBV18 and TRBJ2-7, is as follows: NAGVMQNPRHLVRRRGQEARLRCSPMKGHSHVYWYRQLPEEGLKFMVYLQKENIIDESGMPKERFSAEFPKEGPSILRIQQVVRGDSAAYFCASRELPYEQYFGPGTRLTVT.

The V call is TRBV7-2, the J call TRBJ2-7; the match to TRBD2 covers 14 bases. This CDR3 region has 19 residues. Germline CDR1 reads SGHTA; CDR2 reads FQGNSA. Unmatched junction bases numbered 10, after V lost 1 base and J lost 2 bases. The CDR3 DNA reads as TGTGCCAGCAGCTTAGGACTGGGACTAGCGGGAGCGGGCACCTACGAGCAGTACTTC. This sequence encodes CASSLGLGLAGAGTYEQYF.

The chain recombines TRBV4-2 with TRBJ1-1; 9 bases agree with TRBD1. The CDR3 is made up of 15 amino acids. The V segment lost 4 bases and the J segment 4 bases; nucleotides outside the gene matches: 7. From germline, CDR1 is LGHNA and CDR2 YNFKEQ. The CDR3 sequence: CASSPPGQGGTEAFF. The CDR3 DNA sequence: TGTGCCAGCAGCCCCCCGGGACAGGGCGGCACTGAAGCTTTCTTT.

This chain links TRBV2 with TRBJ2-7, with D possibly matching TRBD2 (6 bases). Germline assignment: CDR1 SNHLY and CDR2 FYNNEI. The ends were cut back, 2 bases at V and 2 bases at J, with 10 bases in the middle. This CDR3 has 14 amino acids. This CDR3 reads CASSEQGLPYEQYF. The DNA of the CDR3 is TGTGCCAGCAGTGAACAGGGACTGCCCTACGAGCAGTACTTC.

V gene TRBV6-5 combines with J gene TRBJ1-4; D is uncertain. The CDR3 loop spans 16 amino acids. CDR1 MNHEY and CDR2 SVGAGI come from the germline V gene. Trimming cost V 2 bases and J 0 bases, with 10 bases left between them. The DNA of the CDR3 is TGTGCCAGCAGTTACGAGGGTGGGGCAACTAATGAAAAACTGTTTTTT. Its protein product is CASSYEGGATNEKLFF.

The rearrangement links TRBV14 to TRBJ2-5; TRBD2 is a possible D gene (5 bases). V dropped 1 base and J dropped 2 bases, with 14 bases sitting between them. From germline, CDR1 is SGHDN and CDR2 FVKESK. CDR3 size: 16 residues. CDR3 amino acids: CASSQVGSMIQETQYF. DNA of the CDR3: TGTGCCAGCAGCCAAGTTGGGAGTATGATACAAGAGACCCAGTACTTC.

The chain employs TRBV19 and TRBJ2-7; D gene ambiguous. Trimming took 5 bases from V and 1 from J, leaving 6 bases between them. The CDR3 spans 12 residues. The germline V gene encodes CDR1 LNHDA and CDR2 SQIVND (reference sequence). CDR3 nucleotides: TGTGCCAGTAGTGGGCCTTCCTACGAGCAGTACTTC. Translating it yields CASSGPSYEQYF.

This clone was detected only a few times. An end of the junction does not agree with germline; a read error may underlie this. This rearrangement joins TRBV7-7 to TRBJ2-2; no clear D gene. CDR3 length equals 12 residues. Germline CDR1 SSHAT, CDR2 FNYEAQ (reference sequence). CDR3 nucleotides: TGTGCTAGCAGCTCAGACACCGGGGAGCTGTTTTTT. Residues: CASSSDTGELFF.

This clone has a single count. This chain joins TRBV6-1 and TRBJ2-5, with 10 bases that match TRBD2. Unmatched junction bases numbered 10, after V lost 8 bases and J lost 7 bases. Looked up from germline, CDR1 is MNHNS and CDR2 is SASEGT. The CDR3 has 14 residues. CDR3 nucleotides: TGTGCCAGCGAAAGCGGGAGGGCCGCGTGGACCCAGTACTTC. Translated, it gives CASESGRAAWTQYF.